What follows are 25 T cell receptor beta chains derived from one specimen sequenced in a study of cytomegalovirus exposure and HLA in healthy donors. Primers included in the PCR were 60 Vbeta and 13 Jbeta primers. Method: immunoSEQ multiplex PCR; TCRdb's copy keeps in-frame clones and lacks some. This sample has 95,000 to 110,000 clones, with around 77% found just once. Sequencing input: PBMCs. The receptor source for this set is a young man in good health and CMV-seronegative.

V usage is TRBV6-1 and J usage is TRBJ2-1; 8 nucleotides align to TRBD1. Germline V gene data show CDR1 as MNHNS and CDR2 as SASEGT. The CDR3 contains 14 residues. V lost 4 bases and J lost 9; bases outside the gene matches: 8. The CDR3 reads CASSADRVYGEQFF. Here the CDR3 DNA reads TGTGCCAGCAGTGCGGACAGGGTTTACGGTGAGCAGTTCTTC.

The chain is built from TRBV4-2 and TRBJ1-1, with TRBD1 matching over 8 bases. The CDR3 is 16 amino acids. Germline V gene data show CDR1 as LGHNA and CDR2 as YNFKEQ. With 4 bases clipped from V and 2 bases from J, the junction kept 9 bases outside the gene matches. The CDR3 sequence is CASSLSEGQGNTEAFF. The CDR3 coding sequence is TGTGCCAGCAGCCTAAGTGAAGGACAGGGAAACACTGAAGCTTTCTTT.

This clone has only one observation. V is TRBV28 and J is TRBJ1-2; D is unresolved. There are 13 residues in the CDR3. Trimming removed 6 bases from V and 3 bases from J, with 11 bases in between. Germline V gives CDR1 MDHEN, CDR2 SYDVKM. CDR3 nucleotide sequence: TGTGCCAGCAGCCGGGTCTTGCACTATGGCTACACCTTC. Translation gives CASSRVLHYGYTF.

The rearrangement links TRBV4-3 to TRBJ1-6; D perhaps matches TRBD1 (6 bases). This CDR3 is built from 15 residues. The V end lost 1 base, the J end lost 5 bases, and 9 bases lay between the germline ends. Germline CDR1 reads LGHNA; CDR2 reads YSLEER. The CDR3 coding sequence is TGCGCCAGCAGCCAAGGGACAGCAGATAATTCACCCCTCCACTTT. Encoded protein: CASSQGTADNSPLHF.

The chain combines TRBV7-2 with TRBJ2-7; 10 bases fit TRBD2. CDR1 is SGHTA and CDR2 is FQGNSA in the germline V gene. This CDR3 region has 16 residues. J was trimmed by 7 bases and V by 5 bases; bases with no gene match: 14. The CDR3 DNA follows: TGTGCCAGCAGCCGCTCTATAGCGGGGGGCCCGTGGGAGCAGTACTTC. It yields the protein CASSRSIAGGPWEQYF.

The gene calls are TRBV4-3 and TRBJ1-2; 10 bases fit TRBD1. Germline V gives CDR1 LGHNA, CDR2 YSLEER. J was trimmed by 8 bases and V by 0 bases; bases with no gene match: 9. The CDR3 extends over 16 amino acids. The CDR3 loop reads CASSQELGTGAEGYTF. The CDR3 DNA reads as TGCGCCAGCAGCCAAGAACTGGGGACAGGGGCAGAGGGCTACACCTTC.

The V call is TRBV7-3, the J call TRBJ1-2; D remains unclear. V dropped 5 bases and J dropped 4 bases, with 14 bases sitting between them. CDR3 length: 14 amino acids. Germline V CDR1 and CDR2: SGHTA, FQGTGA. DNA for the CDR3: TGTGCCAGCAGCCCTGCGGCCGAAGGCTATGGCTACACCTTC. Its translation: CASSPAAEGYGYTF.

This chain uses TRBV5-1 with TRBJ2-7, with no clear D. This CDR3 region has 13 residues. Germline CDR1 and CDR2: SGHRS and YFSETQ. Trimming removed 5 bases at V and 2 bases at J, with 11 bases between. DNA for the CDR3: TGCGCCAGCAGTGCGGCTCCCACCTACGAGCAGTACTTC. It encodes CASSAAPTYEQYF. The full variable domain, rest sourced from reference TRBV5-1 and TRBJ2-7, is KAGVTQTPRYLIKTRGQQVTLSCSPISGHRSVSWYQQTPGQGLQFLFEYFSETQRNKGNFPGRFSGRQFSNSRSEMNVSTLELGDSALYLCASSAAPTYEQYFGPGTRLTVT.

This clone was counted only a few times. This rearrangement joins TRBV2 to TRBJ2-7; perhaps TRBD2 as D (5 bases). The CDR3 length is 15 residues. Per germline, CDR1 SNHLY and CDR2 FYNNEI. Trimming cost V 6 bases and J 7 bases, with 22 bases left between them. The CDR3, as DNA: TGTGCCAGCAGGAACGGCTTATCCTACGAGCGGGAGCAGTACTTC. It codes for CASRNGLSYEREQYF.

V gene TRBV15 combines with J gene TRBJ1-3; D is perhaps TRBD1 (5 bases). The CDR3 consists of 16 residues. Germline V gene data show CDR1 as LNHNV and CDR2 as YYDKDF (reference sequence). V lost 10 bases and J lost 4, with 23 bases in between. DNA for the CDR3: TGTGCCATTCCCCAAAACTGGGGGGAAAGGGGAAACACCATATATTTT. Translating gives CAIPQNWGERGNTIYF. Full variable domain (rest looked up from reference TRBV15 and TRBJ1-3): DAMVIQNPRYQVTQFGKPVTLSCSQTLNHNVMYWYQQKSSQAPKLLFHYYDKDFNNEADTPDNFQSRRPNTSFCFLDIRSPGLGDTAMYLCAIPQNWGERGNTIYFGEGSWLTVV.

V and J are TRBV19 and TRBJ2-5, with 7 bases aligning to TRBD1. V lost 2 bases to trimming and J lost 5 bases; unmatched junction nucleotides: 8. CDR1 is LNHDA and CDR2 is SQIVND in the germline V gene (reference sequence). CDR3 length equals 15 residues. Here the CDR3 DNA reads TGTGCCAGTAGTATAATTAGAGGGGGCAAGGAGACCCAGTACTTC. Protein: CASSIIRGGKETQYF.

The V call is TRBV4-2, the J call TRBJ1-2, with TRBD1 as a possible D gene (6 bases). The length of the CDR3 is 15 residues. Trimming took off 0 bases at V and 4 bases at J, with 12 bases between the two ends. Germline loops: CDR1 LGHNA, CDR2 YNFKEQ. The CDR3 here is CASSQDVLDSYGYTF. CDR3 DNA sequence: TGTGCCAGCAGCCAAGATGTACTGGACAGCTATGGCTACACCTTC.

The chain combines TRBV9 with TRBJ2-5; 8 bases align to TRBD2. Germline V gives CDR1 SGDLS, CDR2 YYNGEE. The V gene end was trimmed by 0 bases and the J gene end by 3 bases; junction bases not matched to a gene: 7. CDR3 length equals 16 residues. The CDR3 sequence: CASSVDPGLVKETQYF. In DNA form, the CDR3 reads TGTGCCAGCAGCGTAGACCCGGGACTAGTTAAAGAGACCCAGTACTTC.

The rearrangement links TRBV14 to TRBJ2-1, with TRBD2 as a possible D gene (5 bases). Germline V gene sequence: CDR1 SGHDN, CDR2 FVKESK. V lost 10 bases, J lost 9 bases, and 22 bases lay in between. This CDR3 is 14 amino acids long. The CDR3 DNA reads TGTGCCACCAGACTATTGGGTCCCTTGGGTGAGCAGTTCTTC. It translates to CATRLLGPLGEQFF. Filled out from reference TRBV14 and TRBJ2-1, the complete variable domain reads EAGVTQFPSHSVIEKGQTVTLRCDPISGHDNLYWYRRVMGKEIKFLLHFVKESKQDESGMPNNRFLAERTGGTYSTLKVQPAELEDSGVYFCATRLLGPLGEQFFGPGTRLTVL.

The genes are TRBV5-1 and TRBJ1-5; tentatively, D is TRBD1 (5 bases). This CDR3 comprises 14 residues. The V gene lost 4 bases and the J gene lost 3 bases, with 11 bases spanning the gap. Germline values: CDR1 SGHRS, CDR2 YFSETQ. The CDR3 DNA is TGCGCCAGCAGCCCTGACAGCCCCAATCAGCCCCAGCATTTT. It specifies CASSPDSPNQPQHF.

The rearrangement joins TRBV10-3 to TRBJ2-7, with D maybe TRBD1 (6 bases). Germline CDR1 and CDR2: ENHRY and SYGVKD. V shed 7 bases and J shed 6 bases, with 19 bases lying between them. The CDR3 loop spans 14 amino acids. The CDR3 sequence: CAINRDPLSGEQYF. The CDR3, as DNA: TGTGCCATCAACAGGGACCCCCTAAGTGGCGAGCAGTACTTC.

This clone has more than one count but fewer than ten. J is TRBJ2-2 and V is TRBV7-3; D unresolved. Germline V gives CDR1 SGHTA, CDR2 FQGTGA. V was pared by 5 bases and J by 5 bases, with 9 bases between. This CDR3 region has 13 residues. The CDR3 sequence: CASSPKLTGELFF. DNA for the CDR3: TGTGCCAGCAGCCCCAAGCTTACCGGGGAGCTGTTTTTT.

This rearrangement joins TRBV19 to TRBJ1-1, with TRBD1 as a possible D gene (6 bases). V was trimmed by 6 bases and J by 1 base, leaving 12 bases between them. Germline assignment: CDR1 LNHDA and CDR2 SQIVND (reference sequence). The CDR3 length is 14 residues. CDR3 sequence: CASSTGFANTEAFF. The CDR3 region has the DNA TGTGCCAGTAGCACAGGGTTTGCGAACACTGAAGCTTTCTTT.

This clone was counted a few times. This chain joins TRBV4-3 and TRBJ1-1, with 7 bases aligning to TRBD1. J lost 2 bases, V lost 4 bases, and 4 bases had no gene match. The CDR3 contains 14 residues. Germline lookup yields CDR1 LGHNA and CDR2 YSLEER. The CDR3 nucleotides read TGCGCCAGCAGCCCCGACAGGGTAAACACTGAAGCTTTCTTT. Residues: CASSPDRVNTEAFF.

This clone was observed once. This chain joins TRBV19 and TRBJ1-2; 9 bases are shared with TRBD1. From germline, CDR1 is LNHDA and CDR2 SQIVND (reference sequence). This CDR3 contains 17 residues. The J segment lost 4 bases and the V segment lost 3 bases, leaving 12 bases of the junction unmatched. CDR3 loop: CASSIKLGQGKSYGYTF. The CDR3 DNA reads TGTGCCAGTAGTATTAAACTCGGACAGGGGAAATCCTATGGCTACACCTTC.

Turning to this clone: The junction and the germline gene differ at one end; a read error may be behind it. This chain connects TRBV6-1 to TRBJ1-2; TRBD1 is a possible D gene (5 bases). Per the germline V gene, CDR1 is MNHNS and CDR2 is SASEGT. The CDR3 is 15 amino acids. CDR3: CASSAPGEPNYGYPF. The CDR3 DNA follows: TGTGCCAGCAGTGCTCCGGGGGAACCTAACTATGGCTACCCCTTC.

This clone was observed a few times. The chain carries TRBV6-6 and TRBJ2-1; D might be TRBD1 (6 bases). V dropped 11 bases and J dropped 4 bases, with 12 bases sitting between them. Germline assignment: CDR1 MNHNY and CDR2 SVGAGI (reference sequence). The CDR3 spans 12 residues. The CDR3 here is CACRDIYNEQFF. CDR3 DNA sequence: TGTGCCTGCCGGGACATTTACAATGAGCAGTTCTTC.

The rearrangement uses TRBV7-9 and TRBJ2-1; 7 bases map to TRBD2. J gave up 7 bases and V 4 bases, and 13 bases lay outside the gene matches. CDR3 length: 16 residues. Germline V gene lookup returns CDR1 SEHNR and CDR2 FQNEAQ (reference sequence). The chain's CDR3 is CASSSGLGPPDNEQFF. The CDR3, as DNA: TGTGCCAGCAGCTCAGGACTAGGCCCCCCGGATAATGAGCAGTTCTTC.

The table lists this clone with a few counts. The gene calls are TRBV29-1 and TRBJ2-1, with D possibly being TRBD2 (5 bases). This CDR3 region has 13 residues. Germline CDR1 and CDR2: SQVTM and ANQGSEA. V lost 3 bases and J 2 bases, leaving 8 bases between the germline ends. The DNA of the CDR3 is TGCAGCGTTGACGGGGTGACCTACAATGAGCAGTTCTTC. Translating it yields CSVDGVTYNEQFF.

Comments on this clone: No DNA is shown, since the ends of the CDR3 on it are uncertain; the CDR3 is the one TCRdb lists. The chain is built from TRBV2 and TRBJ2-7; the D segment call TRBD1 is taken from the table without a DNA check. The CDR3 contains 15 residues when both ends are counted. CDR1 is SNHLY, CDR2 FYNNEI, per germline. CDR3 in amino acids: CASILGQGVGYEQYF.